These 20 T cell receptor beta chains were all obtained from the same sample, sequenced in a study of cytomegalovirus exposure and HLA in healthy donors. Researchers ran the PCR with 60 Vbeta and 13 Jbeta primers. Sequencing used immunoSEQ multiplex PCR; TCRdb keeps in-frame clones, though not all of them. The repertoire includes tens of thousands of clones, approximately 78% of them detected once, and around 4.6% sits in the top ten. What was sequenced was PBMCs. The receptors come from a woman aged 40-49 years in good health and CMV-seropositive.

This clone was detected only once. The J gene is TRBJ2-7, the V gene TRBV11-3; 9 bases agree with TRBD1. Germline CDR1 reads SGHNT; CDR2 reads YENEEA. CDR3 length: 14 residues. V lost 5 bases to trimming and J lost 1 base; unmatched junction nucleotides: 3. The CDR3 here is CASSPTGGSYEQYF. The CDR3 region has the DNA TGTGCCAGCAGCCCGACAGGGGGATCCTACGAGCAGTACTTC.

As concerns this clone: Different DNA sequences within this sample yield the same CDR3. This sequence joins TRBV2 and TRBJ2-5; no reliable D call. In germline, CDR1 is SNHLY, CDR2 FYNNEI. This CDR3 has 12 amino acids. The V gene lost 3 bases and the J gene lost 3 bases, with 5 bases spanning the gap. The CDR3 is CASSEAEETQYF. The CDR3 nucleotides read TGTGCCAGCAGTGAGGCGGAAGAGACCCAGTACTTC.

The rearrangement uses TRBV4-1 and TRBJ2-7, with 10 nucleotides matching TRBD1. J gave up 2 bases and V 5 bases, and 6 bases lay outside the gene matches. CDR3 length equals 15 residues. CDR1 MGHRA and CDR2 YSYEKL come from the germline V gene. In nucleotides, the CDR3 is TGCGCCAGCAGCTCCGGACAGGGGGGAACCTACGAGCAGTACTTC. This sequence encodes CASSSGQGGTYEQYF.

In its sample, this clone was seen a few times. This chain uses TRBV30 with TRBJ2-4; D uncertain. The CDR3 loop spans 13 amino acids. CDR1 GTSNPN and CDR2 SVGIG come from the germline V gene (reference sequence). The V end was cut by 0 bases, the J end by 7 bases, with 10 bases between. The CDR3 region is CAWSVVGTNIQYF. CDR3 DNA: TGTGCCTGGAGTGTGGTGGGCACGAACATTCAGTACTTC. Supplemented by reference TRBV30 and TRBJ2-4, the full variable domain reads SQTIHQWPATLVQPVGSPLSLECTVEGTSNPNLYWYRQAAGRGLQLLFYSVGIGQISSEVPQNLSASRPQDRQFILSSKKLLLSDSGFYLCAWSVVGTNIQYFGAGTRLSVL.

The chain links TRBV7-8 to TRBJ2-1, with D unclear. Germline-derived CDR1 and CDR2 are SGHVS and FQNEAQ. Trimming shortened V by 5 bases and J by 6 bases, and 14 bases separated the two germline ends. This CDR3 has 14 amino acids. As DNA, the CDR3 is TGTGCCAGCAGCCTAACGCGGTTTCTCAATGAGCAGTTCTTC. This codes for CASSLTRFLNEQFF.

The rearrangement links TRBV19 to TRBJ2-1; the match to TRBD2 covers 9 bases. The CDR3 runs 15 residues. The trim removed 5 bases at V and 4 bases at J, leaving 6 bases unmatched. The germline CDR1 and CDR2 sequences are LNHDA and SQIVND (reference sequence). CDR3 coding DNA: TGTGCCAGTAGTTTCACTAGCGGGCTTTACAATGAGCAGTTCTTC. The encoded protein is CASSFTSGLYNEQFF.

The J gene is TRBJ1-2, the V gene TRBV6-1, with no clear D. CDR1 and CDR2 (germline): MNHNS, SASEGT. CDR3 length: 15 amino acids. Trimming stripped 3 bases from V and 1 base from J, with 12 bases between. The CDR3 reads CASSEAGLHNYGYTF. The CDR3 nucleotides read TGTGCCAGCAGTGAGGCAGGCCTTCATAACTATGGCTACACCTTC.

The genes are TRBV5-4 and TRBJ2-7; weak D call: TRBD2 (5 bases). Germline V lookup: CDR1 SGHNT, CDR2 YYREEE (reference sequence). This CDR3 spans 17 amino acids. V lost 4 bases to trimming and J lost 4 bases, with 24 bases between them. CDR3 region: CASSALSKGADLYEQYF. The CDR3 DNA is TGTGCCAGCAGCGCGCTAAGTAAGGGAGCAGACTTGTACGAGCAGTACTTC.

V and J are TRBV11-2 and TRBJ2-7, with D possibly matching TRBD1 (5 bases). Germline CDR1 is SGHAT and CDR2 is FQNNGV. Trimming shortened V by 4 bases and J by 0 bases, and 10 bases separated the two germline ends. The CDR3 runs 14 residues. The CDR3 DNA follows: TGTGCCAGCAGCTCTTCGACAGACTCCTACGAGCAGTACTTC. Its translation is CASSSSTDSYEQYF.

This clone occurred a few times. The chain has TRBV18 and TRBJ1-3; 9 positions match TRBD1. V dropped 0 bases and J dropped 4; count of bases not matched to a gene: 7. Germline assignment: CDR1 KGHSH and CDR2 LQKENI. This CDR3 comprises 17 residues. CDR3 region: CASSPPAGTGSGNTIYF. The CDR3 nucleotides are TGTGCCAGCTCACCACCGGCGGGGACAGGGTCGGGAAACACCATATATTTT.

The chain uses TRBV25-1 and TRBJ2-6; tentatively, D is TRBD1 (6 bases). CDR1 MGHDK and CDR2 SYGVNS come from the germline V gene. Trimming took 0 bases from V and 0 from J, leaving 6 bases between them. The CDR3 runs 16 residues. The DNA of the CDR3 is TGTGCCAGCAGTGAATACAGGGGCTCTGGGGCCAACGTCCTGACTTTC. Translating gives CASSEYRGSGANVLTF.

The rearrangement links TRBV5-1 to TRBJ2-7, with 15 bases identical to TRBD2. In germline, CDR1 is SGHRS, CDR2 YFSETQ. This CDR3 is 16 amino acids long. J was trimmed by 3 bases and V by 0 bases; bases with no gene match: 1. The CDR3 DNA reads TGCGCCAGCAGCTTGGGGGGACTAGCGGGAGGCTACGAGCAGTACTTC. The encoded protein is CASSLGGLAGGYEQYF.

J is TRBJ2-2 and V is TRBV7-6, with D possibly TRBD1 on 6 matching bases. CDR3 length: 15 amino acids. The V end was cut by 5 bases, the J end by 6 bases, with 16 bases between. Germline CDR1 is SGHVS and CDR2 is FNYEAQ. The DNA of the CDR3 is TGTGCCAGCAGCCAAGGGACATTTGACGCCGGGGAGCTGTTTTTT. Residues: CASSQGTFDAGELFF.

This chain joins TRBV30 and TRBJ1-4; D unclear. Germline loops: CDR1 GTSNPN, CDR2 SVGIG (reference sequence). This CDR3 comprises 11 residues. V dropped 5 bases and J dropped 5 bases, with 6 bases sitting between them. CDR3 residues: CAWDKNEKLFF. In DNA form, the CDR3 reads TGTGCCTGGGACAAGAATGAAAAACTGTTTTTT.

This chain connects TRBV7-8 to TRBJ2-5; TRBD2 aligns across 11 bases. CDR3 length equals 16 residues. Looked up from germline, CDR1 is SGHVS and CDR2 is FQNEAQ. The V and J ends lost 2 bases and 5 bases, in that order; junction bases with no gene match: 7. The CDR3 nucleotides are TGTGCCAGCAGCTTATTAGCGGGAGGGCCAGTGGAGACCCAGTACTTC. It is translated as CASSLLAGGPVETQYF.

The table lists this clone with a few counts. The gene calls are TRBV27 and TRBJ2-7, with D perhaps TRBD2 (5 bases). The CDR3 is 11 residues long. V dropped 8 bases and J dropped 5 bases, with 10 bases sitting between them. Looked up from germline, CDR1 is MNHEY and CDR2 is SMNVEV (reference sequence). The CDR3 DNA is TGTGCCAGCGGACTTTCCAACGAGCAGTACTTC. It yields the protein CASGLSNEQYF.

CDR3 amino acids: CSAIRGEQYF. CDR3 nucleotide sequence: TGCAGTGCTATAAGGGGGGAGCAGTACTTC. This chain uses TRBV20-1 with TRBJ2-7, with D tentatively TRBD1 (6 bases). This CDR3 spans 10 amino acids. Germline V gives CDR1 DFQATT, CDR2 SNEGSKA (reference sequence). V gave up 4 bases and J gave up 7 bases, with 8 bases separating them.

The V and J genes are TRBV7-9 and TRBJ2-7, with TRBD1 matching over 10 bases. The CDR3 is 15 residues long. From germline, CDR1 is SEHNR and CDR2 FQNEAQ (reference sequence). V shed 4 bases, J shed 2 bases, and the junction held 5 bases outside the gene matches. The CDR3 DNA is TGTGCCAGCAGCTGGGACAGGGGTATGGCCTACGAGCAGTACTTC. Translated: CASSWDRGMAYEQYF.

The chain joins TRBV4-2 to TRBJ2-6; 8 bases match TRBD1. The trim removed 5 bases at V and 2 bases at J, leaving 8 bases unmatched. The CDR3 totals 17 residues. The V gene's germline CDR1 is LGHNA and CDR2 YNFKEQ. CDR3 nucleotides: TGTGCCAGCAGCTCAGGGGGCAGTGGCACTGGGGCCAACGTCCTGACTTTC. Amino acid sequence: CASSSGGSGTGANVLTF.

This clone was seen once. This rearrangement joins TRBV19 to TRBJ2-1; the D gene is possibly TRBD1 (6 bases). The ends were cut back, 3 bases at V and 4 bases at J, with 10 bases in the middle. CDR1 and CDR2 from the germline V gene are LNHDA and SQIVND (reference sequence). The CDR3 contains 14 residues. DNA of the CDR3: TGTGCCAGTAGTATTGGTAGGGGGTACAATGAGCAGTTCTTC. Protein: CASSIGRGYNEQFF.